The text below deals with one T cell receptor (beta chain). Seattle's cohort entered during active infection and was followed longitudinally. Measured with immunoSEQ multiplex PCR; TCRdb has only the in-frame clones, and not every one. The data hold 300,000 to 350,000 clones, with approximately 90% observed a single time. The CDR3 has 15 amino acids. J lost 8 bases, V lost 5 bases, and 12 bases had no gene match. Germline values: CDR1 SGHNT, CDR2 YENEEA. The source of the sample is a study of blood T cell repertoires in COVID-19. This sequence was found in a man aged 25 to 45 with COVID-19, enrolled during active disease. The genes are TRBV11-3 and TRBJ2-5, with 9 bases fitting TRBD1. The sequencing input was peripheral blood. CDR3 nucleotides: TGTGCCAGCAGCCAATCAGCCGGGACAGGGCGAACCCAGTACTTC. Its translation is CASSQSAGTGRTQYF.